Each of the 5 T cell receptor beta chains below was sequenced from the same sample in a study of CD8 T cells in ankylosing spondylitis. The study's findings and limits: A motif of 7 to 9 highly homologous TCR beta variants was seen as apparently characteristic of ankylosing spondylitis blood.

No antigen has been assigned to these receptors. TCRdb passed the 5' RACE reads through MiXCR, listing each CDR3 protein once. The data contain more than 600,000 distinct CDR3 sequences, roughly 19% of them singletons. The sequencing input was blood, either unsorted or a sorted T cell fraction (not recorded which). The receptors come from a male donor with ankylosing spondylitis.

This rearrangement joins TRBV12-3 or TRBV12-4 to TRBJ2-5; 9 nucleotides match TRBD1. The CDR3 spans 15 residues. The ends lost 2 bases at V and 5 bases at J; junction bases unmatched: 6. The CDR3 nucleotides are TGTGCCAGCAGTTTATTACAGGGGGCTTGGGAGACCCAGTACTTC. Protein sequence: CASSLLQGAWETQYF.

Written as DNA, the CDR3 is TGTGCCAGCAGCCAGGAGTTTGCTCCCTCCGAGCAGTTCTTC. Protein product: CASSQEFAPSEQFF. The rearrangement uses TRBV9 and TRBJ2-1; D remains unclear. Deletions cut 4 bases from V and 10 bases from J, with 18 bases between. The CDR3 sequence is 14 residues long. From germline, CDR1 is SGDLS and CDR2 YYNGEE.

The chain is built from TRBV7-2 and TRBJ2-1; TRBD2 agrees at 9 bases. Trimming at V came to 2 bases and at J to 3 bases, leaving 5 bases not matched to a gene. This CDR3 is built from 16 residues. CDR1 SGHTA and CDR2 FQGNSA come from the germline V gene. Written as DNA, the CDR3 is TGTGCCAGCAGCTTAAATAGCGGGGGTTTCTACAATGAGCAGTTCTTC. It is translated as CASSLNSGGFYNEQFF.

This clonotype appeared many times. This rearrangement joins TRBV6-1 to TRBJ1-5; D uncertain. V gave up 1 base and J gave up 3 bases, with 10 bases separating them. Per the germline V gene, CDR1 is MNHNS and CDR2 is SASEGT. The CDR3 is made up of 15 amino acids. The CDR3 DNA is TGTGCCAGCAGTGAAGAATGGGGTTACAATCAGCCCCAGCATTTT. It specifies CASSEEWGYNQPQHF.

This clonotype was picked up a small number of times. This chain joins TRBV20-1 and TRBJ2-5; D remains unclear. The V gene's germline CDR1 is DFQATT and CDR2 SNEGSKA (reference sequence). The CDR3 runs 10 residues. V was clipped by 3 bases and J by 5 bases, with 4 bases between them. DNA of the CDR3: TGCAGTGCTAGTACGGAGACCCAGTACTTC. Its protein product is CSASTETQYF.